Below, one T cell receptor beta chain is given with its context. Per the authors' pipeline: How many nucleated cells were present was estimated from reference gene primer amplification. This table comes from immunoSEQ multiplex PCR, and its TCRdb copy is limited to in-frame clones, with some not included. Clone size and the V and J calls come from that table; the DNA yielded D and trimming. Of more than 130,000 clones in the sample, 85% to 90% were seen once. These data originate in a study of blood T cell repertoires in COVID-19. Whole-study context: Sites across the United States, Italy and Spain contributed samples from acute and convalescent COVID-19. PBMCs, B-cell-depleted T cells, or T cells were the source of the cDNA or gDNA that made up the material.

The V end was cut by 3 bases, the J end by 4 bases, with 7 bases between. The CDR3 length is 11 residues. Germline-derived CDR1 and CDR2 are DFQATT and SNEGSKA (reference sequence). Sequences were obtained from peripheral blood. The chain joins TRBV20-1 to TRBJ2-7; D remains unclear. The source of this sequence is a man aged 50 to 60 with active or convalescent COVID-19. In DNA, the CDR3 is TGCAGTGCTAGGGTGCAGTACGAGCAGTACTTC. It codes for CSARVQYEQYF.